Shown below are 19 T cell receptor beta chains from a single sample sequenced in a study of cytomegalovirus exposure and HLA in healthy donors. Vbeta (60) and Jbeta (13) primers were used in the PCR. Repertoires were generated with immunoSEQ multiplex PCR, while TCRdb's copy carries only in-frame clones and drops some. The specimen's table records under 150,000 clones. The material sequenced was PBMCs. Receptors originate from a woman aged 60-70 years in good health and CMV-seronegative.

The chain joins TRBV6-5 to TRBJ2-1; 8 positions match TRBD2. CDR1 and CDR2 (germline): MNHEY, SVGAGI. Germline trimming cut 6 bases from V and 6 bases from J; bases unmatched to any gene: 7. The CDR3 covers 14 residues. Written as DNA, the CDR3 is TGTGCCAGCAGCCTTAGCGGGAACCCCAATGAGCAGTTCTTC. Translating gives CASSLSGNPNEQFF.

J is TRBJ2-3 and V is TRBV5-1; 8 nucleotides align to TRBD2. This CDR3 has 15 residues. The trim removed 0 bases at V and 2 bases at J, leaving 2 bases unmatched. Germline CDR1 reads SGHRS; CDR2 reads YFSETQ. CDR3 sequence reads: CASSLGGRTTDTQYF. CDR3 nucleotides: TGCGCCAGCAGCTTGGGCGGGAGGACCACAGATACGCAGTATTTT. Together with reference TRBV5-1 and TRBJ2-3, the CDR3 gives the full variable domain: KAGVTQTPRYLIKTRGQQVTLSCSPISGHRSVSWYQQTPGQGLQFLFEYFSETQRNKGNFPGRFSGRQFSNSRSEMNVSTLELGDSALYLCASSLGGRTTDTQYFGPGTRLTVL.

The chain employs TRBV7-2 and TRBJ1-6; D gene uncertain. The length of the CDR3 is 14 residues. Looked up from germline, CDR1 is SGHTA and CDR2 is FQGNSA. The germline V and J ends were trimmed by 1 base and 7 bases, with 8 bases remaining between them. In nucleotides, the CDR3 is TGTGCCAGCAGCTTAGTTGGGAGGAATTCACCCCTCCACTTT. It translates to CASSLVGRNSPLHF. The full variable domain, its missing parts supplied by reference TRBV7-2 and TRBJ1-6, is GAGVSQSPSNKVTEKGKDVELRCDPISGHTALYWYRQSLGQGLEFLIYFQGNSAPDKSGLPSDRFSAERTGGSVSTLTIQRTQQEDSAVYLCASSLVGRNSPLHFGNGTRLTVT.

The chain carries TRBV7-9 and TRBJ2-7; D gene unclear. V lost 1 base and J 2 bases, leaving 6 bases between the germline ends. CDR3 length equals 13 residues. In germline, CDR1 is SEHNR, CDR2 FQNEAQ (reference sequence). The CDR3 loop reads CASSLDLTYEQYF. The CDR3 nucleotides are TGTGCCAGCAGCTTAGACTTAACCTACGAGCAGTACTTC.

The chain links TRBV11-2 to TRBJ1-5; D remains ambiguous. Trimming took 1 base from V and 10 from J, leaving 20 bases between them. Germline loops: CDR1 SGHAT, CDR2 FQNNGV. The length of the CDR3 is 16 residues. The CDR3, as DNA: TGTGCCAGCAGCTTAGGTTCGACCTCGGGTTACTCACCCCAGCATTTT. Translation: CASSLGSTSGYSPQHF.

This CDR3 is CASSQAGQISYNEQFF. The CDR3 DNA sequence: TGCGCCAGCAGCCAAGCGGGACAGATAAGCTACAATGAGCAGTTCTTC. This chain connects TRBV4-3 to TRBJ2-1, with TRBD1 matching over 7 bases. CDR1 is LGHNA, CDR2 YSLEER, per germline. Trimming cost V 1 base and J 3 bases; bases outside gene matches: 6. CDR3 length equals 16 residues.

The chain carries TRBV7-2 and TRBJ2-3; 7 positions match TRBD2. Unmatched junction bases numbered 3, after V lost 5 bases and J lost 4 bases. The CDR3 extends over 13 amino acids. Germline V gives CDR1 SGHTA, CDR2 FQGNSA. The CDR3 DNA sequence: TGTGCCAGCAGCGTACGGGGGGCAGATACGCAGTATTTT. It specifies CASSVRGADTQYF. Full variable domain (outside the CDR3, taken from reference TRBV7-2 and TRBJ2-3): GAGVSQSPSNKVTEKGKDVELRCDPISGHTALYWYRQSLGQGLEFLIYFQGNSAPDKSGLPSDRFSAERTGGSVSTLTIQRTQQEDSAVYLCASSVRGADTQYFGPGTRLTVL.

V is TRBV2 and J is TRBJ2-7; 9 positions match TRBD1. Per germline, CDR1 SNHLY and CDR2 FYNNEI. The trim removed 5 bases at V and 0 bases at J, leaving 14 bases unmatched. The CDR3 runs 18 residues. DNA of the CDR3: TGTGCCAGCAGTTTCCTCCCTGAACAGGGGGCCATCTCCTACGAGCAGTACTTC. Translation gives CASSFLPEQGAISYEQYF.

J is TRBJ2-7 and V is TRBV5-1; 7 bases fit TRBD2. V lost 4 bases to trimming and J lost 7 bases; unmatched junction nucleotides: 14. The CDR3 is 15 amino acids. Germline V CDR1 and CDR2: SGHRS, YFSETQ. CDR3 in amino acids: CASSRIPGGHREQYF. The CDR3 bases are TGCGCCAGCAGCCGCATTCCGGGAGGCCACAGGGAGCAGTACTTC.

The V gene is TRBV10-3, the J gene TRBJ2-2, with a tentative D call TRBD1 (6 bases). The CDR3 totals 16 residues. From germline, CDR1 is ENHRY and CDR2 SYGVKD. V shed 6 bases and J shed 0 bases, with 14 bases lying between them. In nucleotides, the CDR3 is TGTGCCATCAGCGGACAGTTCCCGTCGAACACCGGGGAGCTGTTTTTT. It codes for CAISGQFPSNTGELFF.

The chain links TRBV5-1 to TRBJ1-2; 7 nucleotides line up with TRBD1. CDR3 length equals 15 residues. CDR1 is SGHRS and CDR2 is YFSETQ in the germline V gene. Unmatched junction bases numbered 4, after V lost 0 bases and J lost 2 bases. CDR3 sequence reads: CASSLEGARNYGYTF. For the CDR3, the DNA is TGCGCCAGCAGCTTGGAGGGGGCTAGGAACTATGGCTACACCTTC.

The rearrangement links TRBV7-9 to TRBJ2-1; D ambiguous. CDR1 and CDR2 from the germline V gene are SEHNR and FQNEAQ (reference sequence). V lost 1 base and J 8 bases, leaving 12 bases between the germline ends. CDR3 length equals 14 residues. CDR3 nucleotide sequence: TGTGCCAGCAGCTTAGGTGCTAGTAGTCATGAGCAGTTCTTC. Translating it yields CASSLGASSHEQFF.

The chain combines TRBV19 with TRBJ2-2; the D is unclear. V was clipped by 6 bases and J by 3 bases, with 11 bases between them. Germline CDR1 and CDR2: LNHDA and SQIVND (reference sequence). The length of the CDR3 is 14 residues. The CDR3 here is CASSPDTYTGELFF. In nucleotides, the CDR3 is TGTGCCAGTAGCCCCGACACTTACACCGGGGAGCTGTTTTTT. The whole variable domain, remainder taken from reference TRBV19 and TRBJ2-2, is DGGITQSPKYLFRKEGQNVTLSCEQNLNHDAMYWYRQDPGQGLRLIYYSQIVNDFQKGDIAEGYSVSREKKESFPLTVTSAQKNPTAFYLCASSPDTYTGELFFGEGSRLTVL.

V gene TRBV7-6 combines with J gene TRBJ2-5; D is unresolved. This CDR3 comprises 16 residues. Germline V lookup: CDR1 SGHVS, CDR2 FNYEAQ. V lost 1 base to trimming and J lost 4 bases, with 16 bases between them. CDR3 bases: TGTGCCAGCAGCTTAGGATGGAGTAGCACTGGAGAGACCCAGTACTTC. This gives the protein CASSLGWSSTGETQYF. Filled out from reference TRBV7-6 and TRBJ2-5, the complete variable domain reads GAGVSQSPRYKVTKRGQDVALRCDPISGHVSLYWYRQALGQGPEFLTYFNYEAQQDKSGLPNDRFSAERPEGSISTLTIQRTEQRDSAMYRCASSLGWSSTGETQYFGPGTRLLVL.

The chain has TRBV6-1 and TRBJ2-6, with D tentatively TRBD2 (6 bases). The CDR3 sequence is 15 residues long. Germline CDR1 is MNHNS and CDR2 is SASEGT. With 7 bases removed from V and 0 bases from J, the gap between germline ends came to 10 bases. CDR3 sequence: CASKEGNSGANVLTF. CDR3 nucleotide sequence: TGTGCCAGCAAGGAGGGCAACTCTGGGGCCAACGTCCTGACTTTC.

The CDR3 nucleotides are TGTGCCAGCAGTGACGTGGGGGGCATTCAGTACTTC. Residues: CASSDVGGIQYF. This rearrangement joins TRBV25-1 to TRBJ2-4, with a possible D match to TRBD2 (6 bases). This CDR3 comprises 12 residues. Trimming took 3 bases from V and 9 from J, leaving 9 bases between them. Germline CDR1 MGHDK, CDR2 SYGVNS.

The J gene is TRBJ1-2, the V gene TRBV5-1; D remains ambiguous. The germline CDR1 and CDR2 sequences are SGHRS and YFSETQ. The CDR3 extends over 15 amino acids. Between the trimmed V and J ends, which lost 3 bases and 0 bases, there was a span of 12 bases. Written as DNA, the CDR3 is TGCGCCAGCAGCTCGGATCCTAGTGCTAACTATGGCTACACCTTC. It specifies CASSSDPSANYGYTF.

V is TRBV6-1 and J is TRBJ2-2, with D perhaps TRBD1 (5 bases). V lost 8 bases, J lost 5 bases, and 18 bases lay in between. The CDR3 consists of 15 residues. Germline loops: CDR1 MNHNS, CDR2 SASEGT. The DNA for the CDR3 is TGTGCCAGCGGCCGGGTCGCAGGGATTACCGGGGAGCTGTTTTTT. Its translation: CASGRVAGITGELFF.

The chain recombines TRBV5-5 with TRBJ1-1, with 11 bases fitting TRBD1. The germline V gene has CDR1 SGHKS and CDR2 YYEKEE (reference sequence). This CDR3 region has 14 residues. After removal of 4 bases from V and 5 bases from J, the junction contained 4 bases not matched to a gene. Here the CDR3 reads CASSRTGGRTEAFF. The DNA for the CDR3 is TGTGCCAGCAGCCGGACAGGGGGCCGAACTGAAGCTTTCTTT. The whole variable domain, filled in from reference TRBV5-5 and TRBJ1-1, reads DAGVTQSPTHLIKTRGQQVTLRCSPISGHKSVSWYQQVLGQGPQFIFQYYEKEERGRGNFPDRFSARQFPNYSSELNVNALLLGDSALYLCASSRTGGRTEAFFGQGTRLTVV.